This TCR beta chain is from a study of CD8 T cells in ankylosing spondylitis. Study outcomes and limitations: Clones that were linked to disease were CD8+ and were relatively rare in peripheral blood. Among TCR beta sequences, a motif of eight highly homologous variants appeared characteristic of ankylosing spondylitis blood. According to the report, clones linked to the disease were significantly enriched in matched synovial fluid samples taken from ankylosing spondylitis patients.

Generation of TCR beta libraries employed quantitative 5'-RACE incorporating molecular barcodes. Using its own MiXCR run on the 5' RACE reads, TCRdb lists one record per CDR3 protein. The table lists more than 650,000 distinct CDR3 sequences, approximately 12% of them singletons, with more than 0.5% in the top ten. This clonotype was seen a few times. Its antigen remains unknown. The CDR3 is made up of 13 amino acids. The V end lost 6 bases, the J end lost 6 bases, and 12 bases lay between the germline ends. The specimen was blood, either unsorted or a sorted T cell fraction (not recorded which). The chain joins TRBV12-3 or TRBV12-4 to TRBJ2-1; D is unresolved. The source of this sequence is a male donor with ankylosing spondylitis. CDR3 nucleotides: TGTGCCAGCAGGACGACTGGTTCCAATGAGCAGTTCTTC. Protein sequence: CASRTTGSNEQFF.